Listed here are 3 T cell receptor beta chains from one sample, sequenced in a study of CD8+ T cells in alopecia areata. Treatment defined: oral pan-JAK inhibitor, 5-10 mg twice daily. Extracted RNA was reverse transcribed into cDNA, the sequencing template. Using immunoSEQ multiplex PCR, the repertoire was profiled, and TCRdb retains in-frame clones only, with some absent. The data hold about 130,000 clones, with about 59% observed a single time. The sequencing used CD8+ T cells sorted from blood, collected at week 4, from a patient treated with tofacitinib. The receptors shown here come from a human donor with alopecia areata.

The genes are TRBV7-2 and TRBJ2-5; weak D call: TRBD1 (6 bases). This CDR3 is built from 16 residues. Germline V gene sequence: CDR1 SGHTA, CDR2 FQGNSA. The V end was cut by 3 bases, the J end by 2 bases, with 16 bases between. The chain's CDR3 is CASSFWTDVRQETQYF. The CDR3 bases are TGTGCCAGCAGCTTCTGGACAGACGTGAGGCAAGAGACCCAGTACTTC.

The CDR3 region is CASSVAGPGTDTQYF. The CDR3, as DNA: TGTGCCAGCAGCGTAGCAGGTCCAGGCACAGATACGCAGTATTTT. The chain recombines TRBV9 with TRBJ2-3; D not certain. Germline V gene lookup returns CDR1 SGDLS and CDR2 YYNGEE. CDR3 length: 15 amino acids. With 0 bases removed from V and 1 base from J, the gap between germline ends came to 9 bases. The full variable domain, completed using reference TRBV9 and TRBJ2-3, is DSGVTQTPKHLITATGQRVTLRCSPRSGDLSVYWYQQSLDQGLQFLIQYYNGEERAKGNILERFSAQQFPDLHSELNLSSLELGDSALYFCASSVAGPGTDTQYFGPGTRLTVL.

The rearrangement joins TRBV5-1 to TRBJ2-1; no clear D. CDR1 SGHRS and CDR2 YFSETQ come from the germline V gene. V lost 0 bases and J lost 9, with 4 bases in between. This CDR3 has 11 amino acids. The CDR3 loop reads CASSLGFEQFF. For the CDR3, the DNA is TGCGCCAGCAGCTTGGGGTTTGAGCAGTTCTTC.